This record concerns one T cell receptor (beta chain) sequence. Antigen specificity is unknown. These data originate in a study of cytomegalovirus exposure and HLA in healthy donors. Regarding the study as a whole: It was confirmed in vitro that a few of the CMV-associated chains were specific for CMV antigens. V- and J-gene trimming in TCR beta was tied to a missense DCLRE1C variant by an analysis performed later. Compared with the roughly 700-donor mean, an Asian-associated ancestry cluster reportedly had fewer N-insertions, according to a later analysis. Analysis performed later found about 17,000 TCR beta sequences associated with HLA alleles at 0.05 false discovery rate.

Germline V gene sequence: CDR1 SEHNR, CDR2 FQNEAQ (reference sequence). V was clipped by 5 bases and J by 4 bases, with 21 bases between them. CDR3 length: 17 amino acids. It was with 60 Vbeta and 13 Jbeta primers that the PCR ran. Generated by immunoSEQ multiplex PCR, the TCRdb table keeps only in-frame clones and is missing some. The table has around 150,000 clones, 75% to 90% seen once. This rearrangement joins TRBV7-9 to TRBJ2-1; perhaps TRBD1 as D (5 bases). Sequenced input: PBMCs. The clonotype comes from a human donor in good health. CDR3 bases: TGTGCCAGCAGCCCAAACTTGGGGCTTATCGGGTACAATGAGCAGTTCTTC. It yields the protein CASSPNLGLIGYNEQFF.